Each of the 29 T cell receptor beta chains below was sequenced from the same sample in a study of blood T cell repertoires in COVID-19. The repertoire was sequenced with immunoSEQ multiplex PCR; TCRdb's copy has only in-frame clones and lacks some. The sample comprises about 310,000 clones, roughly 90% of which are singletons, and roughly 8.9% rests with the top ten. Sequencing used PBMCs or T cells enriched from blood (not recorded which). These TCRs come from a woman aged 40 to 50 who had recovered from COVID-19.

In DNA, the CDR3 is TGTGCCAGCAGTTCCCCTCGGAAGGAGGGCCGGGAGACCCAGTACTTC. This gives the protein CASSSPRKEGRETQYF. The gene calls are TRBV28 and TRBJ2-5, with D tentatively TRBD2 (6 bases). CDR1 and CDR2 (germline): MDHEN, SYDVKM. CDR3 size: 16 residues. V lost 4 bases to trimming and J lost 5 bases, with 20 bases between them.

This chain uses TRBV24-1 with TRBJ2-1; TRBD1 might be the D (6 bases). The CDR3 contains 19 residues. The V end lost 2 bases, the J end lost 5 bases, and 24 bases lay between the germline ends. From germline, CDR1 is KGHDR and CDR2 SFDVKD. CDR3 protein: CATSDSPHGAVRTDNEQFF. The CDR3 coding sequence is TGTGCCACCAGTGATTCCCCGCATGGCGCGGTGCGGACAGACAATGAGCAGTTCTTC.

The rearrangement links TRBV7-3 to TRBJ2-2; D is possibly TRBD1 (6 bases). Germline CDR1 is SGHTA and CDR2 is FQGTGA. With 5 bases removed from V and 6 bases from J, the gap between germline ends came to 13 bases. The CDR3 sequence is 14 residues long. CDR3 DNA sequence: TGTGCCAGCAGCCGAGACAGGATCCCCGGGGAGCTGTTTTTT. Protein product: CASSRDRIPGELFF.

The chain carries TRBV11-1 and TRBJ1-6; 9 nucleotides line up with TRBD1. Per germline, CDR1 SGHAT and CDR2 FQDESV (reference sequence). The trim removed 1 base at V and 7 bases at J, leaving 5 bases unmatched. This CDR3 region has 16 residues. CDR3 protein: CASSLGSDRGNSPLHF. CDR3 in DNA: TGTGCCAGCAGCTTAGGATCGGACAGGGGAAATTCACCCCTCCACTTT.

With respect to this clone: At the DNA level, this CDR3 is encoded by other sequences in the same sample as well. The chain is built from TRBV12-3 or TRBV12-4 and TRBJ2-4; no clear D gene. The CDR3 contains 13 residues. V lost 5 bases to trimming and J lost 1 base, with 6 bases between them. CDR3 coding DNA: TGTGCCAGCAGTGGCCAGGCCAAAAACATTCAGTACTTC. Protein sequence: CASSGQAKNIQYF.

The chain is built from TRBV30 and TRBJ2-1; 10 bases fit TRBD2. The CDR3 has 14 residues. The junction had 8 bases not matched to a gene; V was cut back by 5 bases and J by 7 bases. Germline lookup yields CDR1 GTSNPN and CDR2 SVGIG (reference sequence). CDR3 protein: CAWESGRARNEQFF. The CDR3 DNA sequence: TGTGCCTGGGAGAGCGGGAGGGCCCGGAATGAGCAGTTCTTC.

The chain has TRBV2 and TRBJ2-2; D is uncertain. V lost 5 bases, J lost 0 bases, and 4 bases lay in between. This CDR3 has 13 residues. Germline-derived CDR1 and CDR2 are SNHLY and FYNNEI. CDR3 sequence: CASSLTNTGELFF. The CDR3 coding sequence is TGTGCCAGCAGTCTTACGAACACCGGGGAGCTGTTTTTT.

The chain is built from TRBV6-1 and TRBJ2-5; no clear D. The CDR3 totals 15 residues. Germline V CDR1 and CDR2: MNHNS, SASEGT. V lost 1 base, J lost 2 bases, and 11 bases lay in between. DNA for the CDR3: TGTGCCAGCAGTGAAGGGGCATTGCCTCAAGAGACCCAGTACTTC. Its translation: CASSEGALPQETQYF.

The CDR3 protein is CAISGGPGQGRDEQYF. The CDR3 nucleotides read TGTGCCATCAGTGGGGGTCCGGGACAGGGGAGAGACGAGCAGTACTTC. The chain combines TRBV10-3 with TRBJ2-7; TRBD1 matches 10 bases. This CDR3 has 16 residues. The junction had 11 bases not matched to a gene; V was cut back by 4 bases and J by 5 bases. In germline, CDR1 is ENHRY, CDR2 SYGVKD.

This chain uses TRBV19 with TRBJ1-4; D remains ambiguous. CDR1 and CDR2 from the germline V gene are LNHDA and SQIVND (reference sequence). The CDR3 extends over 17 amino acids. Trimming pared 4 bases from V and 1 base from J, leaving 16 bases between. The DNA of the CDR3 is TGTGCCAGTAGTAACATCCGTCGACGAGGAACTAATGAAAAACTGTTTTTT. It specifies CASSNIRRRGTNEKLFF.

With regard to this clone: The germline gene is not matched at one end of the junction; a read error may be the cause. The rearrangement links TRBV7-2 to TRBJ2-7; 8 bases are shared with TRBD2. Germline CDR1 and CDR2: SGHTA and FQGNSA. This CDR3 has 11 residues. The CDR3 here is CASSTGLVESF. DNA of the CDR3: TGTGCCAGCAGCACGGGACTAGTGGAGTCCTTC.

The sample holds one count of this clone. The chain has TRBV11-1 and TRBJ1-2; 7 bases line up with TRBD1. The J segment lost 8 bases and the V segment lost 4 bases, leaving 7 bases of the junction unmatched. The germline CDR1 and CDR2 sequences are SGHAT and FQDESV (reference sequence). CDR3 length: 13 amino acids. DNA of the CDR3: TGTGCCAGCAGCTCCCACAGGGGTGAAGGCTACACCTTC. Encoded protein: CASSSHRGEGYTF.

This chain uses TRBV5-5 with TRBJ1-3; D not resolved. V shed 4 bases and J shed 0 bases, with 14 bases lying between them. CDR3 length: 16 amino acids. The germline CDR1 and CDR2 sequences are SGHKS and YYEKEE (reference sequence). CDR3 sequence: CASSILGGSSGNTIYF. CDR3 nucleotides: TGTGCCAGCAGCATCCTGGGAGGAAGCTCTGGAAACACCATATATTTT. Full variable domain (missing parts from reference TRBV5-5 and TRBJ1-3): DAGVTQSPTHLIKTRGQQVTLRCSPISGHKSVSWYQQVLGQGPQFIFQYYEKEERGRGNFPDRFSARQFPNYSSELNVNALLLGDSALYLCASSILGGSSGNTIYFGEGSWLTVV.

The table lists this clone with a count of one. The rearrangement links TRBV29-1 to TRBJ2-7; 9 bases agree with TRBD2. This CDR3 has 12 residues. Germline trimming cut 4 bases from V and 5 bases from J; bases unmatched to any gene: 3. The germline gives CDR1 SQVTM, CDR2 ANQGSEA. CDR3 nucleotide sequence: TGCAGCGTTGGCCCTAGCGGGGACGAGCAGTACTTC. It encodes CSVGPSGDEQYF.

The chain carries TRBV6-1 and TRBJ2-7; the match to TRBD2 covers 7 bases. Germline V gene sequence: CDR1 MNHNS, CDR2 SASEGT. V dropped 1 base and J dropped 0; count of bases not matched to a gene: 6. The length of the CDR3 is 16 residues. The CDR3 DNA reads as TGTGCCAGCAGTGAAGGGTACGGGAGGCTCTCCTACGAGCAGTACTTC. Translated: CASSEGYGRLSYEQYF.

The rearrangement uses TRBV28 and TRBJ2-3; 12 positions match TRBD1. Germline assignment: CDR1 MDHEN and CDR2 SYDVKM. This CDR3 region has 15 residues. After removal of 2 bases from V and 7 bases from J, the junction contained 4 bases not matched to a gene. DNA for the CDR3: TGTGCCAGCAGTTTAGGGACAGGGGGCCCGAATACGCAGTATTTT. It specifies CASSLGTGGPNTQYF.

The genes are TRBV7-8 and TRBJ1-1; the D is unclear. The V gene's germline CDR1 is SGHVS and CDR2 FQNEAQ. Trimming took 5 bases from V and 1 from J, leaving 11 bases between them. The CDR3 extends over 14 amino acids. CDR3 bases: TGTGCCAGCAGCGGGAGGATAGGGAACACTGAAGCTTTCTTT. It translates to CASSGRIGNTEAFF.

V usage is TRBV6-1 and J usage is TRBJ1-3; D might be TRBD1 (5 bases). Trimming left V 1 base short and J 5 bases short, with 15 bases between. CDR3 length: 16 residues. CDR1 is MNHNS, CDR2 SASEGT, per germline. The CDR3 DNA follows: TGTGCCAGCAGTGAAGGATTTATGGGGCCGAGAAACACCATATATTTT. Its translation is CASSEGFMGPRNTIYF.

The CDR3 coding sequence is TGTGCCGTAGACAGGGGGGCGAGTCAGCCCCAGCATTTT. The encoded protein is CAVDRGASQPQHF. This chain links TRBV19 with TRBJ1-5, with TRBD1 identical over 9 bases. The V gene end was trimmed by 11 bases and the J gene end by 6 bases; junction bases not matched to a gene: 8. Germline-derived CDR1 and CDR2 are LNHDA and SQIVND (reference sequence). The CDR3 is 13 residues long.

The chain carries TRBV5-6 and TRBJ2-7; 7 bases agree with TRBD2. With V trimmed by 3 bases and J by 3 bases, 6 bases remained unmatched. Germline CDR1 is SGHDT and CDR2 is YYEEEE. The CDR3 sequence is 14 residues long. For the CDR3, the DNA is TGTGCCAGCAGCTGGCAGGGAGGGAACTACGAGCAGTACTTC. Its translation is CASSWQGGNYEQYF.

The chain couples TRBV5-1 to TRBJ2-1; 7 bases are shared with TRBD2. Germline V gene sequence: CDR1 SGHRS, CDR2 YFSETQ. The length of the CDR3 is 15 residues. The junction had 7 bases not matched to a gene; V was cut back by 4 bases and J by 3 bases. CDR3 protein: CASSPMSGDYNEQFF. CDR3 nucleotides: TGCGCCAGCAGCCCCATGAGCGGGGACTACAATGAGCAGTTCTTC.

This chain links TRBV12-3 or TRBV12-4 with TRBJ1-1; D perhaps matches TRBD1 (5 bases). CDR3 size: 12 residues. Trimming pared 1 base from V and 10 bases from J, leaving 10 bases between. The CDR3 nucleotides are TGTGCCAGCAGTTTAGGGAGGGGAGGAGCTTTCTTT. Translation gives CASSLGRGGAFF.

The J gene is TRBJ1-2, the V gene TRBV28; tentative D call: TRBD1 (6 bases). The germline gives CDR1 MDHEN, CDR2 SYDVKM. V was clipped by 6 bases and J by 4 bases, with 18 bases between them. The CDR3 totals 15 residues. Here the CDR3 DNA reads TGTGCCAGCAGCCGAGGGGGACAAGAGACCTATGGCTACACCTTC. Its translation: CASSRGGQETYGYTF.

V is TRBV7-6 and J is TRBJ2-1; D is possibly TRBD1 (6 bases). CDR3 length equals 15 residues. Germline lookup yields CDR1 SGHVS and CDR2 FNYEAQ. Trimming took 6 bases from V and 6 from J, leaving 18 bases between them. The CDR3 DNA reads TGTGCCAGCAGTTCACTTAATACAGGGAGCAATGAGCAGTTCTTC. Protein sequence: CASSSLNTGSNEQFF.

There are a few counts of this clone. The rearrangement links TRBV10-3 to TRBJ1-3; no definite D call. CDR3 length equals 13 residues. Trimming shortened V by 7 bases and J by 0 bases, and 7 bases separated the two germline ends. Looked up from germline, CDR1 is ENHRY and CDR2 is SYGVKD. The CDR3 here is CAIMGVSGNTIYF. CDR3 DNA sequence: TGTGCCATCATGGGCGTCTCTGGAAACACCATATATTTT.

This sequence joins TRBV19 and TRBJ1-4; D not resolved. The V end was cut by 6 bases, the J end by 0 bases, with 5 bases between. In germline, CDR1 is LNHDA, CDR2 SQIVND (reference sequence). There are 13 residues in the CDR3. CDR3 loop: CASSSATNEKLFF. The CDR3 region has the DNA TGTGCCAGTAGCTCGGCAACTAATGAAAAACTGTTTTTT.

The CDR3 here is CASSPRTSGSQSEQYF. CDR3 bases: TGTGCCAGCAGCCCTAGGACTAGCGGGAGTCAGAGTGAGCAGTACTTC. The V call is TRBV5-4, the J call TRBJ2-7; 13 bases map to TRBD2. The CDR3 loop spans 16 amino acids. Trimming removed 4 bases from V and 7 bases from J; junction bases left unmatched: 11. From germline, CDR1 is SGHNT and CDR2 YYREEE (reference sequence).

The chain carries TRBV9 and TRBJ2-1; 7 nucleotides match TRBD2. This CDR3 region has 14 residues. Trimming cost V 2 bases and J 5 bases; bases outside gene matches: 4. From germline, CDR1 is SGDLS and CDR2 YYNGEE. DNA of the CDR3: TGTGCCAGCAGCGTCAACGCGGGAGACAATGAGCAGTTCTTC. Amino acids: CASSVNAGDNEQFF.

The chain uses TRBV19 and TRBJ2-3; TRBD1 aligns across 9 bases. The CDR3 has 14 residues. Germline V gene data show CDR1 as LNHDA and CDR2 as SQIVND (reference sequence). Trimming cost V 6 bases and J 0 bases; bases outside gene matches: 1. CDR3 nucleotides: TGTGCCAGTAGACAGGGGGCTAGCACAGATACGCAGTATTTT. It specifies CASRQGASTDTQYF.